The 20 T cell receptor beta chains below come from one sample, sequenced in a study of blood T cells in healthy people across ages (dated by TCRdb to the mid-2010s). Receptor amplification or capture employed 5' RACE. The instrument given in TCRdb is Illumina HiSeq 2500. A second PCR of about 6 to 12 cycles was run with a J-beta primer mix and a sample-barcoded 5' primer. Using fastp trimming at Q25 and MiXCR clonotype assembly, TCRdb reanalyzed the public sequencing data and kept in-frame beta chains. Each CDR3 protein gets just one entry, which takes the most common genes and DNA from the rows behind it. This sample gives 1.5 million to 2 million distinct CDR3 sequences in total; under 30% of them show up just once. The leading ten clones occupy approximately 7.7% of the sample. The sequenced material came from blood. These receptors were taken from a woman aged 25-40 years in good health.

About this clonotype itself: One base away lies a much larger clone, so this may be a sequencing read error. The DNA of the CDR3 is TGTGCCAGCAGTAAGACTAGCGGGGGATACAATGAGCAGTACTTC. This translates into CASSKTSGGYNEQYF. The chain is built from TRBV6-6 and TRBJ2-7, with 12 positions matching TRBD2. The CDR3 totals 15 residues. V lost 5 bases to trimming and J lost 7 bases; unmatched junction nucleotides: 9. The germline gives CDR1 MNHNY, CDR2 SVGAGI (reference sequence).

The rearrangement uses TRBV19 and TRBJ2-5; no reliable D call. Deletions cut 8 bases from V and 0 bases from J, with 13 bases between. The CDR3 loop spans 14 amino acids. CDR1 is LNHDA and CDR2 is SQIVND in the germline V gene (reference sequence). CDR3 amino acids: CASGPRAYQETQYF. Here the CDR3 DNA reads TGTGCCAGTGGACCCCGCGCCTACCAAGAGACCCAGTACTTC. Together with reference TRBV19 and TRBJ2-5, the CDR3 gives the full variable domain: DGGITQSPKYLFRKEGQNVTLSCEQNLNHDAMYWYRQDPGQGLRLIYYSQIVNDFQKGDIAEGYSVSREKKESFPLTVTSAQKNPTAFYLCASGPRAYQETQYFGPGTRLLVL.

In the case of this clonotype: A read error is possible here, since a much larger clone lies one base away. The rearrangement links TRBV29-1 to TRBJ2-1, with no clear D. This CDR3 contains 14 residues. The ends were cut back, 0 bases at V and 12 bases at J, with 18 bases in the middle. Germline V CDR1 and CDR2: SQVTM, ANQGSEA. CDR3 DNA sequence: TGCAGCGTTGAAGAGCTAGGCCCCACGGTCGTGCAGTTCTTC. Its translation: CSVEELGPTVVQFF.

The gene calls are TRBV12-3 or TRBV12-4 and TRBJ1-1, with D hard to call. The length of the CDR3 is 13 residues. V lost 8 bases and J lost 1, with 11 bases in between. CDR3 bases: TGTGCCAGCGCCGTGCGGCAGAACACTGAAGCTTTCTTT. Amino acid sequence: CASAVRQNTEAFF.

V gene TRBV29-1 combines with J gene TRBJ1-1; D remains unclear. Trimming removed 7 bases at V and 1 base at J, with 10 bases between. This CDR3 spans 12 amino acids. Germline V lookup: CDR1 SQVTM, CDR2 ANQGSEA. CDR3 bases: TGCAGCGCTCAACACGGGAACACTGAAGCTTTCTTT. Translation gives CSAQHGNTEAFF.

This clonotype was recorded at least ten times. The rearrangement uses TRBV11-2 and TRBJ2-7; D uncertain. V lost 6 bases, J lost 3 bases, and 9 bases lay in between. CDR3 size: 12 residues. The germline V gene encodes CDR1 SGHAT and CDR2 FQNNGV. CDR3 protein: CASRGRDYEQYF. In DNA, the CDR3 is TGTGCCAGCAGGGGTAGAGACTACGAGCAGTACTTC.

The chain links TRBV15 to TRBJ1-2; 10 bases match TRBD1. The CDR3 consists of 15 residues. Unmatched junction bases numbered 13, after V lost 11 bases and J lost 4 bases. CDR1 and CDR2 (germline): LNHNV, YYDKDF (reference sequence). CDR3 protein: CAAGTGVSSIYGYTF. The CDR3, as DNA: TGTGCCGCCGGGACAGGGGTCTCCTCGATCTATGGCTACACCTTC.

This clonotype has at least ten counts. The chain employs TRBV20-1 and TRBJ2-7; the match to TRBD2 covers 14 bases. The ends lost 2 bases at V and 5 bases at J; junction bases unmatched: 8. The CDR3 runs 16 residues. CDR1 and CDR2 from the germline V gene are DFQATT and SNEGSKA (reference sequence). The CDR3 spells CSARSGLAGGLDEQYF. The CDR3 DNA is TGCAGTGCTAGATCCGGACTAGCGGGAGGATTGGACGAGCAGTACTTC.

This clonotype was counted only a few times. One base away lies a much larger clone, so this may be a sequencing read error. The rearrangement links TRBV6-2 or TRBV6-3 to TRBJ2-4, with 8 bases lining up with TRBD2. Gene TRBJ2-7 matches the end of the DNA better, so the J call may be wrong. This CDR3 region has 13 residues. In germline, CDR1 is MNHEY, CDR2 SVGEGT. CDR3 in DNA: TGTGCCGGCAGTTACGGCAGCGGGGGCGAGCAGTACTTC. Translating it yields CAGSYGSGGEQYF.

This clonotype has only a few counts. The rearrangement joins TRBV7-9 to TRBJ1-1; D gene uncertain. This CDR3 has 14 amino acids. Germline V CDR1 and CDR2: SEHNR, FQNEAQ (reference sequence). V was trimmed by 3 bases and J by 7 bases, leaving 15 bases between them. Written as DNA, the CDR3 is TGTGCCAGCAGCTTTTTTCAGGAGAACGGTGAAGCTTTCTTT. It translates to CASSFFQENGEAFF.

The rearrangement uses TRBV6-2 or TRBV6-3 and TRBJ1-1; D might be TRBD1 (6 bases). Germline V CDR1 and CDR2: MNHEY, SVGEGT. The length of the CDR3 is 17 residues. V was cut by 2 bases and J by 0 bases, with 16 bases left in between. CDR3 DNA sequence: TGTGCCAGCAGTTACGGTCGATTGGGGGGCATGAACACTGAAGCTTTCTTT. Translated: CASSYGRLGGMNTEAFF.

This clonotype was seen more than once but under ten times. V gene TRBV7-2 combines with J gene TRBJ1-5, with D uncertain. The CDR3 has 15 amino acids. V was clipped by 3 bases and J by 0 bases, with 9 bases between them. Looked up from germline, CDR1 is SGHTA and CDR2 is FQGNSA. CDR3 amino acids: CASSFDGDSNQPQHF. CDR3 in DNA: TGTGCCAGCAGCTTTGATGGGGATAGCAATCAGCCCCAGCATTTT.

The chain recombines TRBV7-9 with TRBJ2-5; 9 nucleotides agree with TRBD1. The germline V gene has CDR1 SEHNR and CDR2 FQNEAQ (reference sequence). The length of the CDR3 is 16 residues. Unmatched junction bases numbered 20, after V lost 5 bases and J lost 13 bases. The CDR3 nucleotides are TGTGCCAGCAGCATAATAAGGACAGGGGACCGGTATACTCTGTACTTC. Encoded protein: CASSIIRTGDRYTLYF.

The chain uses TRBV29-1 and TRBJ1-4; D gene unclear. Trimming removed 5 bases at V and 7 bases at J, with 2 bases between. In germline, CDR1 is SQVTM, CDR2 ANQGSEA. CDR3 length: 9 residues. CDR3 amino acids: CSVLEKLFF. The CDR3 coding sequence is TGCAGCGTTCTTGAAAAACTGTTTTTT.

This clonotype showed up many times. V gene TRBV7-2 combines with J gene TRBJ2-1; TRBD1 is a possible D gene (5 bases). CDR1 is SGHTA, CDR2 FQGNSA, per germline. The CDR3 has 11 residues. Trimming cost V 5 bases and J 9 bases, with 8 bases left between them. The chain's CDR3 is CASSQGAEQFF. The CDR3 DNA follows: TGTGCCAGCAGCCAAGGGGCTGAGCAGTTCTTC.

This clonotype was recorded at least ten times. V is TRBV7-9 and J is TRBJ2-7; D ambiguous. The ends were cut back, 6 bases at V and 4 bases at J, with 10 bases in the middle. The CDR3 is 12 residues long. In germline, CDR1 is SEHNR, CDR2 FQNEAQ (reference sequence). The CDR3 sequence: CASRGQIYEQYF. In DNA, the CDR3 is TGTGCCAGCAGGGGCCAGATATACGAGCAGTACTTC.

V gene TRBV15 combines with J gene TRBJ2-4; D possibly matches TRBD1 or TRBD2 (5 bases each). The CDR3 totals 16 residues. Trimming pared 4 bases from V and 1 base from J, leaving 14 bases between. Germline CDR1 is LNHNV and CDR2 is YYDKDF (reference sequence). CDR3 bases: TGTGCCACCAGCAACCAGGCCGGGGCGGCCAAAAACATTCAGTACTTC. Translating it yields CATSNQAGAAKNIQYF. Looking up the rest from reference TRBV15 and TRBJ2-4 gives the full variable domain: DAMVIQNPRYQVTQFGKPVTLSCSQTLNHNVMYWYQQKSSQAPKLLFHYYDKDFNNEADTPDNFQSRRPNTSFCFLDIRSPGLGDTAMYLCATSNQAGAAKNIQYFGAGTRLSVL.

This clonotype has only a few counts. CDR3 DNA: TGTGCCAGCAGCCAAGAACTTGGGAGCACCCAGTACTTC. It is translated as CASSQELGSTQYF. The V and J genes are TRBV4-2 and TRBJ2-5; D is perhaps TRBD2 (5 bases). Germline lookup yields CDR1 LGHNA and CDR2 YNFKEQ. CDR3 size: 13 residues. Trimming stripped 0 bases from V and 8 bases from J, with 10 bases between.

The sample holds a few counts of this clonotype. This may be a read error, as it is one base from a much larger clone. The gene calls are TRBV5-6 and TRBJ2-5; the D gene is possibly TRBD1 (6 bases). V was trimmed by 0 bases and J by 11 bases, leaving 17 bases between them. The germline V gene has CDR1 SGHDT and CDR2 YYEEEE. CDR3 size: 14 residues. The CDR3 protein is CASSLAGAINEQYF. In DNA, the CDR3 is TGTGCCAGCAGCTTGGCAGGGGCTATCAATGAGCAGTACTTC.

The CDR3 DNA is TGTGCCACTATGAGAACAGGGCGTGGAGAGCAGTACTTC. Protein product: CATMRTGRGEQYF. The chain uses TRBV6-2 or TRBV6-3 and TRBJ2-7; D possibly corresponds to TRBD1 (6 bases). V lost 10 bases and J 7 bases, leaving 20 bases between the germline ends. Germline CDR1 MNHEY, CDR2 SVGEGT. CDR3 length: 13 amino acids.